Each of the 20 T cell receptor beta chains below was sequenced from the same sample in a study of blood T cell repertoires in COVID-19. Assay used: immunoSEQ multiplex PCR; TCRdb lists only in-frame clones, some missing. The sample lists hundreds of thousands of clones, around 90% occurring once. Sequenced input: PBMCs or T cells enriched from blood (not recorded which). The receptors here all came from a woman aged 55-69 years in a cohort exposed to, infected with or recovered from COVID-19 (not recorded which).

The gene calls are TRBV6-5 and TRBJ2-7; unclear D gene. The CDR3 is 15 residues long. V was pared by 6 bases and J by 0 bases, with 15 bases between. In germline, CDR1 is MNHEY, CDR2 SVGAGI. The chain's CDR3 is CASRATGRSSYEQYF. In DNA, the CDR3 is TGTGCCAGCAGGGCGACCGGTAGGAGCTCCTACGAGCAGTACTTC.

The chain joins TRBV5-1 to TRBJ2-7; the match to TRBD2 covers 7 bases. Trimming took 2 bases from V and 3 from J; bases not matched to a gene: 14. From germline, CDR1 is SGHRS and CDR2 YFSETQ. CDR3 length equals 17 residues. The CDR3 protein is CASSLQVGEGGRYEQYF. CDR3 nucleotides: TGCGCCAGCAGCTTACAGGTCGGGGAGGGAGGGCGCTACGAGCAGTACTTC.

The CDR3 coding sequence is TGCAGCGTATCACAGGCGCCGGTGACCTCTGGGGCCAACGTCCTGACTTTC. The encoded protein is CSVSQAPVTSGANVLTF. This sequence joins TRBV29-1 and TRBJ2-6; a weak D match, TRBD1 (5 bases). Per the germline V gene, CDR1 is SQVTM and CDR2 is ANQGSEA. V dropped 6 bases and J dropped 0 bases, with 18 bases sitting between them. The CDR3 spans 17 residues.

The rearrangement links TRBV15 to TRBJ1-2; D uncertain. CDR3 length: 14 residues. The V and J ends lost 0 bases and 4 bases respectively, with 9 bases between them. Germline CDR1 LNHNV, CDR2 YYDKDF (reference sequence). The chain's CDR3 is CATSRDRVFYGYTF. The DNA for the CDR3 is TGTGCCACCAGCAGAGATCGGGTATTCTATGGCTACACCTTC.

The DNA for the CDR3 is TGTGCCAGCAGCCAAGGGGGCAGCGGGAGGGCTAGGGCGAACACCGGGGAGCTGTTTTTT. Translating gives CASSQGGSGRARANTGELFF. V and J are TRBV3-1 (or the pseudogene TRBV3-2) and TRBJ2-2; 10 nucleotides line up with TRBD2. The CDR3 runs to 20 residues. The trim removed 1 base at V and 0 bases at J, leaving 11 bases unmatched. Germline loops: CDR1 LGHDT, CDR2 YNNKEL (reference sequence).

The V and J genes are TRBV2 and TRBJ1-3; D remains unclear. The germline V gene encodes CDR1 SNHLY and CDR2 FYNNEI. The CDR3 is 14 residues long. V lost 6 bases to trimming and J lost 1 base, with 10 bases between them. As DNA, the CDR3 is TGTGCCAGCAGACTCACAGATTCTGGAAACACCATATATTTT. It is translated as CASRLTDSGNTIYF.

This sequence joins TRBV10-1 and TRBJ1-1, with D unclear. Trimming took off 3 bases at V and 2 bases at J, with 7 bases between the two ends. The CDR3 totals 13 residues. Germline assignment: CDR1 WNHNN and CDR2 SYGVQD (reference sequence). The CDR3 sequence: CASSDSGNTEAFF. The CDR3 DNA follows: TGCGCCAGCAGTGACTCAGGCAACACTGAAGCTTTCTTT.

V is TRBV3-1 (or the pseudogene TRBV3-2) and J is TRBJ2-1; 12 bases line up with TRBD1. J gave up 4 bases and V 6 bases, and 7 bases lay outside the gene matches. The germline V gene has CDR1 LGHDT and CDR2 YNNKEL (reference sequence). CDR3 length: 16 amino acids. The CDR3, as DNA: TGTGCCAGCAGTGGGGGGACAGGGGGCCAATACAATGAGCAGTTCTTC. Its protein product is CASSGGTGGQYNEQFF.

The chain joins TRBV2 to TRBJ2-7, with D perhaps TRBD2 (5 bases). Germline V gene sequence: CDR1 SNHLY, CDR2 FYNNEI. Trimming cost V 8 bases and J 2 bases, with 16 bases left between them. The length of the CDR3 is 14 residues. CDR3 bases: TGTGCCAGCCTCGGGGTGATATCCGCCTACGAGCAGTACTTC. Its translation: CASLGVISAYEQYF.

The CDR3 loop reads CASSLERQVVNSPLHF. The CDR3 DNA reads as TGTGCCAGCAGCTTAGAAAGACAGGTCGTAAATTCACCCCTCCACTTT. The chain joins TRBV7-8 to TRBJ1-6; D may be TRBD1 (6 bases). Deletions cut 1 base from V and 7 bases from J, with 14 bases between. This CDR3 has 16 residues. From germline, CDR1 is SGHVS and CDR2 FQNEAQ.

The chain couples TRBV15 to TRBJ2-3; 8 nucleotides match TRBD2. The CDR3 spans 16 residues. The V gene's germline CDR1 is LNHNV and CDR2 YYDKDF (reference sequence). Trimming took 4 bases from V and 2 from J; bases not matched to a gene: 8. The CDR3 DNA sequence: TGTGCCACCAGCAAAACAGGACTAGCCCTCACAGATACGCAGTATTTT. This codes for CATSKTGLALTDTQYF.

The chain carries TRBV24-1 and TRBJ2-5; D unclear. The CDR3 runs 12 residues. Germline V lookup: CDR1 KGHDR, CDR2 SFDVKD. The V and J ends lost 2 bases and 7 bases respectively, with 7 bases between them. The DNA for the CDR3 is TGTGCCACCAGTGATTCTGCGCGGACCCAGTACTTC. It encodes CATSDSARTQYF.

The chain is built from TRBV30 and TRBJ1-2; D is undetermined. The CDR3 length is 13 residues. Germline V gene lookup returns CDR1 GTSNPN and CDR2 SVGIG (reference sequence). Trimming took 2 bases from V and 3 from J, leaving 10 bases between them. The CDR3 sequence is CAWSTGRDYGYTF. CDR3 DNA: TGTGCCTGGAGTACCGGGAGGGACTATGGCTACACCTTC.

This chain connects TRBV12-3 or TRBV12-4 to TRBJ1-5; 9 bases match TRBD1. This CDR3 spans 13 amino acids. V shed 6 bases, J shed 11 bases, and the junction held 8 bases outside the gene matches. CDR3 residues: CASRGTGTYTQHF. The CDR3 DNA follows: TGTGCCAGCAGAGGGACAGGGACCTATACCCAGCATTTT.

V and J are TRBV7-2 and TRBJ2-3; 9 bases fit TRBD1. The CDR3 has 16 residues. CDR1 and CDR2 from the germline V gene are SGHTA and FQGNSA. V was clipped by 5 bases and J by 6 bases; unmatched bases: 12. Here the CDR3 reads CASSRDRVQVGDTQYF. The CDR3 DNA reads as TGTGCCAGCAGCAGGGACAGGGTCCAAGTTGGGGATACGCAGTATTTT.

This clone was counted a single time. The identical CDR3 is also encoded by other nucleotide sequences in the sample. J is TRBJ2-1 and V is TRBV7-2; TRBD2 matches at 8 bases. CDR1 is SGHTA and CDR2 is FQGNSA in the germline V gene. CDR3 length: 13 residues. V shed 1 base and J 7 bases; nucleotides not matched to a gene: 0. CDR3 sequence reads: CASSLGLANEQFF. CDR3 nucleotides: TGTGCCAGCAGCTTAGGACTAGCGAATGAGCAGTTCTTC. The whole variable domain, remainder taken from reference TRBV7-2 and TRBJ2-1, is GAGVSQSPSNKVTEKGKDVELRCDPISGHTALYWYRQSLGQGLEFLIYFQGNSAPDKSGLPSDRFSAERTGGSVSTLTIQRTQQEDSAVYLCASSLGLANEQFFGPGTRLTVL.

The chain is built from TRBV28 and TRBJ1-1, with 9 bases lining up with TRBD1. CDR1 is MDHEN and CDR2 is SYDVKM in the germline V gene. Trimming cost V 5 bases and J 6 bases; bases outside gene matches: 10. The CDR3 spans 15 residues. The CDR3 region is CASSSSHRGLPEAFF. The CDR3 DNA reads TGTGCCAGCAGTAGCTCCCACAGGGGGCTCCCTGAAGCTTTCTTT.

Here the CDR3 reads CASSPQLDNEQFF. CDR3 nucleotides: TGTGCCAGCTCACCCCAACTCGACAATGAGCAGTTCTTC. This chain links TRBV18 with TRBJ2-1; D gene uncertain. The V end lost 3 bases, the J end lost 5 bases, and 8 bases lay between the germline ends. The CDR3 consists of 13 residues. Germline lookup yields CDR1 KGHSH and CDR2 LQKENI.

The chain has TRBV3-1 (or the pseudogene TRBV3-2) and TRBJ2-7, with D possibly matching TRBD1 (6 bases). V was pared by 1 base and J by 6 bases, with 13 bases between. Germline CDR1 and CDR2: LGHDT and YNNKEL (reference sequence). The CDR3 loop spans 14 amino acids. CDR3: CASSQVVSGAEQYF. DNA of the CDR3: TGTGCCAGCAGCCAAGTTGTATCAGGGGCCGAGCAGTACTTC.

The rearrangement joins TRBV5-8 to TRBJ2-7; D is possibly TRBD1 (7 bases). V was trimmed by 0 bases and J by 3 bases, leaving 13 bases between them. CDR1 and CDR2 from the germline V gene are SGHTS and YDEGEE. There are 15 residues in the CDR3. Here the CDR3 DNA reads TGTGCCAGCAGCTTGGGCGGGACAGTACTCTACGAGCAGTACTTC. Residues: CASSLGGTVLYEQYF.